The 7 T cell receptor beta chains presented below share a single source sample, sequenced in a study of Tregs in tolerant kidney transplant recipients. The repertoire was sequenced with immunoSEQ multiplex PCR; TCRdb's copy has only in-frame clones and lacks some. The table includes tens of thousands of clones, around 93% detected once. Specimen: Tregs from blood, collected before the transplant. These receptors originate from a human donor who received a combined kidney and bone marrow transplant.

This clone showed up just once. The sample has other DNA sequences that encode this CDR3 too. The V and J genes are TRBV5-1 and TRBJ2-1; the match to TRBD2 covers 8 bases. The germline CDR1 and CDR2 sequences are SGHRS and YFSETQ. The ends lost 0 bases at V and 6 bases at J; junction bases unmatched: 8. The CDR3 is 16 residues long. The DNA for the CDR3 is TGCGCCAGCAGCTTGGACCATGGGACTAGTGTCAATGAGCAGTTCTTC. Amino acids: CASSLDHGTSVNEQFF.

The V call is TRBV9, the J call TRBJ2-3; D unresolved. This CDR3 is 14 amino acids long. V was cut by 0 bases and J by 5 bases, with 10 bases left in between. Per the germline V gene, CDR1 is SGDLS and CDR2 is YYNGEE. The CDR3 nucleotides read TGTGCCAGCAGCGTAGCCAATTCTGTAGATACGCAGTATTTT. It translates to CASSVANSVDTQYF. The full variable domain, completed using reference TRBV9 and TRBJ2-3, is DSGVTQTPKHLITATGQRVTLRCSPRSGDLSVYWYQQSLDQGLQFLIQYYNGEERAKGNILERFSAQQFPDLHSELNLSSLELGDSALYFCASSVANSVDTQYFGPGTRLTVL.

This clone was recorded once. The genes are TRBV7-9 and TRBJ2-3; D is ambiguous. Germline CDR1 and CDR2: SEHNR and FQNEAQ (reference sequence). The germline V and J ends were trimmed by 6 bases and 4 bases, with 14 bases remaining between them. The CDR3 is 14 residues long. This CDR3 is CASSQSSFADTQYF. The DNA for the CDR3 is TGTGCCAGCAGTCAGAGCTCATTCGCAGATACGCAGTATTTT. The full variable domain, completed using reference TRBV7-9 and TRBJ2-3, is DTGVSQNPRHKITKRGQNVTFRCDPISEHNRLYWYRQTLGQGPEFLTYFQNEAQLEKSRLLSDRFSAERPKGSFSTLEIQRTEQGDSAMYLCASSQSSFADTQYFGPGTRLTVL.

The chain is built from TRBV28 and TRBJ1-5; tentative D call: TRBD1 (5 bases). Germline loops: CDR1 MDHEN, CDR2 SYDVKM. This CDR3 region has 13 residues. V gave up 8 bases and J gave up 4 bases, with 12 bases separating them. The CDR3: CASQGVPNQPQHF. CDR3 sequence (DNA): TGTGCCAGCCAGGGTGTACCTAATCAGCCCCAGCATTTT.

The V call is TRBV15, the J call TRBJ2-1, with TRBD2 matching 8 bases. There are 16 residues in the CDR3. CDR1 and CDR2 (germline): LNHNV, YYDKDF (reference sequence). After removal of 0 bases from V and 10 bases from J, the junction contained 11 bases not matched to a gene. CDR3 loop: CATSRDPSGGYSEQFF. CDR3 DNA sequence: TGTGCCACCAGCAGAGATCCCAGCGGGGGCTACTCGGAGCAGTTCTTC.

The chain is built from TRBV7-9 and TRBJ2-3; D is unresolved. There are 11 residues in the CDR3. Per the germline V gene, CDR1 is SEHNR and CDR2 is FQNEAQ (reference sequence). The ends were cut back, 0 bases at V and 6 bases at J, with 1 base in the middle. DNA for the CDR3: TGTGCCAGCAGCTTAGCGGATACGCAGTATTTT. Protein sequence: CASSLADTQYF.

J is TRBJ2-5 and V is TRBV5-1, with D possibly being TRBD1 (6 bases). The end of the DNA is better explained by TRBJ2-7, so the J call may be wrong. CDR1 and CDR2 (germline): SGHRS, YFSETQ. This CDR3 spans 14 amino acids. CDR3 sequence: CASSARTVSYEQYF. CDR3 nucleotides: TGCGCCAGCAGCGCGAGGACAGTCTCCTACGAGCAGTACTTC.